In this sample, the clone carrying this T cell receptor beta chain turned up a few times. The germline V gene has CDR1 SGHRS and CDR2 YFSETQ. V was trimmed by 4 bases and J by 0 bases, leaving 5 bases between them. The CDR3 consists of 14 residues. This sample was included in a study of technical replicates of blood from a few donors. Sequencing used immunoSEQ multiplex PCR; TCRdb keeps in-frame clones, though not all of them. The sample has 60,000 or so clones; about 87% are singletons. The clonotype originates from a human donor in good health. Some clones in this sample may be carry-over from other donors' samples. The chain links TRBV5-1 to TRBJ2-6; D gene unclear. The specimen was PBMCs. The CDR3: CASSPDSGANVLTF. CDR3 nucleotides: TGCGCCAGCAGCCCAGACTCTGGGGCCAACGTCCTGACTTTC.